Below are 20 T cell receptor beta chains sequenced from a single sample in a study of OX40 agonist ivuxolimab in advanced cancers. Assay: immunoSEQ multiplex PCR; the TCRdb copy retains only in-frame clones and omits some. The sample shows tens of thousands of clones, 87% of them seen only once. This sample comprised CD4+ or CD8+ T cells sorted from blood, obtained in a trial of the OX40 agonist ivuxolimab. Receptors were obtained from an adult with an advanced solid tumor such as melanoma, head and neck, liver or kidney cancer.

This chain joins TRBV7-9 and TRBJ2-7; TRBD2 aligns across 10 bases. The CDR3 contains 14 residues. With V trimmed by 4 bases and J by 2 bases, 2 bases remained unmatched. CDR1 SEHNR and CDR2 FQNEAQ come from the germline V gene (reference sequence). The CDR3, as DNA: TGTGCCAGCAGCTCACTAGCGGGAACCTACGAGCAGTACTTC. Protein: CASSSLAGTYEQYF. Supplemented by reference TRBV7-9 and TRBJ2-7, the full variable domain reads DTGVSQNPRHKITKRGQNVTFRCDPISEHNRLYWYRQTLGQGPEFLTYFQNEAQLEKSRLLSDRFSAERPKGSFSTLEIQRTEQGDSAMYLCASSSLAGTYEQYFGPGTRLTVT.

This rearrangement joins TRBV21-1 to TRBJ1-5; TRBD1, as called in the table, went unchecked against the DNA. TRBV21-1 is classified as a pseudogene. This CDR3 comprises 17 residues. The CDR3, as DNA: TGTGCCAGCAGCAACCGGGACAGAGATTATAGCAATCAGCCCCAGCATTTT. It codes for CASSNRDRDYSNQPQHF.

This clone was counted many times. The CDR3 spells CASNRDRVNYGYTF. The CDR3 DNA reads TGTGCCAGCAACCGGGACAGGGTTAACTATGGCTACACCTTC. The J gene is TRBJ1-2, the V gene TRBV7-9; 9 bases are shared with TRBD1. Germline V gene lookup returns CDR1 SEHNR and CDR2 FQNEAQ (reference sequence). The CDR3 covers 14 residues. After removal of 7 bases from V and 1 base from J, the junction contained 4 bases not matched to a gene.

V is TRBV7-3 and J is TRBJ2-2, with TRBD2 identical over 7 bases. This CDR3 contains 16 residues. Germline trimming cut 5 bases from V and 3 bases from J; bases unmatched to any gene: 9. Germline V CDR1 and CDR2: SGHTA, FQGTGA. The CDR3 sequence: CASSRLLGRDTGELFF. The CDR3, as DNA: TGTGCCAGCAGCCGCCTACTAGGGAGGGACACCGGGGAGCTGTTTTTT.

The rearrangement uses TRBV6-6 and TRBJ1-2; D is possibly TRBD1 (5 bases). The CDR3 loop spans 15 amino acids. The V end was cut by 0 bases, the J end by 2 bases, with 10 bases between. The V gene's germline CDR1 is MNHNY and CDR2 SVGAGI (reference sequence). The chain's CDR3 is CASSYSGDGNYGYTF. In nucleotides, the CDR3 is TGTGCCAGCAGTTACTCAGGGGACGGAAACTATGGCTACACCTTC.

The rearrangement joins TRBV7-9 to TRBJ2-1, with 8 bases aligning to TRBD2. The germline CDR1 and CDR2 sequences are SEHNR and FQNEAQ (reference sequence). CDR3 length equals 17 residues. J gave up 2 bases and V 5 bases, and 11 bases lay outside the gene matches. The CDR3: CASSPTLVAGTYNEQFF. CDR3 DNA sequence: TGTGCCAGCAGCCCAACGTTGGTAGCGGGGACCTACAATGAGCAGTTCTTC.

This chain links TRBV9 with TRBJ1-1; possible D gene TRBD1, 5 bases. Trimming removed 0 bases from V and 5 bases from J, with 14 bases in between. The germline V gene has CDR1 SGDLS and CDR2 YYNGEE. CDR3 length: 15 residues. CDR3 DNA: TGTGCCAGCAGCGTAGACGGCCGGGGCTGGACTGAAGCTTTCTTT. It specifies CASSVDGRGWTEAFF.

CDR3 sequence reads: CASSLRSRGEQYF. The CDR3 DNA reads as TGTGCCAGCAGCTTAAGATCTCGGGGCGAGCAGTACTTC. The V and J genes are TRBV11-1 and TRBJ2-7; possible D gene TRBD2, 5 bases. The CDR3 runs 13 residues. V lost 2 bases and J 6 bases, leaving 11 bases between the germline ends. Germline V gene sequence: CDR1 SGHAT, CDR2 FQDESV (reference sequence).

This chain connects TRBV5-6 to TRBJ2-7; 8 bases map to TRBD1. In germline, CDR1 is SGHDT, CDR2 YYEEEE. This CDR3 is built from 15 residues. Germline trimming cut 2 bases from V and 2 bases from J; bases unmatched to any gene: 6. The CDR3 nucleotides are TGTGCCAGCAGCTTCATGACAGGGGAAGCCTACGAGCAGTACTTC. Translation gives CASSFMTGEAYEQYF.

The J gene is TRBJ2-3, the V gene TRBV28; 7 nucleotides align to TRBD1. Germline V gene sequence: CDR1 MDHEN, CDR2 SYDVKM. The CDR3 contains 16 residues. V dropped 8 bases and J dropped 0; count of bases not matched to a gene: 11. CDR3 sequence: CASVKRGTASTDTQYF. Written as DNA, the CDR3 is TGTGCCAGCGTAAAGAGAGGGACAGCTAGCACAGATACGCAGTATTTT. Complete variable domain (other parts from reference TRBV28 and TRBJ2-3): DVKVTQSSRYLVKRTGEKVFLECVQDMDHENMFWYRQDPGLGLRLIYFSYDVKMKEKGDIPEGYSVSREKKERFSLILESASTNQTSMYLCASVKRGTASTDTQYFGPGTRLTVL.

The gene calls are TRBV29-1 and TRBJ2-7; 9 nucleotides agree with TRBD1. The CDR3 is 16 residues long. V gave up 7 bases and J gave up 2 bases; unmatched junction bases: 15. CDR1 and CDR2 (germline): SQVTM, ANQGSEA. The CDR3 DNA sequence: TGCAGCGCACTCGGGACAGGGCCCAGAACGACCTACGAGCAGTACTTC. Encoded protein: CSALGTGPRTTYEQYF.

V is TRBV6-6 and J is TRBJ2-7, with a weak D call TRBD1 (5 bases). Deletions cut 6 bases from V and 2 bases from J, with 17 bases between. Germline CDR1 is MNHNY and CDR2 is SVGAGI (reference sequence). The CDR3 runs to 15 residues. The CDR3 DNA reads TGTGCCAGCAGCCCCCAAGGGGAAGGGGCCTACGAGCAGTACTTC. This translates into CASSPQGEGAYEQYF.

The gene calls are TRBV30 and TRBJ2-3, with no clear D. The CDR3 covers 12 residues. Trimming left V 2 bases short and J 2 bases short, with 5 bases between. The germline V gene encodes CDR1 GTSNPN and CDR2 SVGIG (reference sequence). Here the CDR3 reads CAWSKDTDTQYF. CDR3 coding DNA: TGTGCCTGGAGTAAAGACACAGATACGCAGTATTTT.

This clone was observed a few times. The genes are TRBV5-4 and TRBJ2-5; D is possibly TRBD2 (6 bases). The V gene lost 4 bases and the J gene lost 1 base, with 8 bases spanning the gap. The CDR3 contains 13 residues. Germline V gene data show CDR1 as SGHNT and CDR2 as YYREEE (reference sequence). CDR3: CASSREFQETQYF. CDR3 sequence (DNA): TGTGCCAGCAGCCGGGAGTTCCAAGAGACCCAGTACTTC.

This clone has only one observation. The chain joins TRBV27 to TRBJ2-5; 9 nucleotides match TRBD2. The ends lost 5 bases at V and 3 bases at J; junction bases unmatched: 10. CDR1 is MNHEY, CDR2 SMNVEV, per germline (reference sequence). The CDR3 extends over 16 amino acids. CDR3 residues: CASSPWVAGDKETQYF. In DNA, the CDR3 is TGTGCCAGCAGTCCATGGGTAGCGGGGGACAAAGAGACCCAGTACTTC.

The chain carries TRBV7-3 and TRBJ2-3; 9 nucleotides line up with TRBD2. This CDR3 is built from 18 residues. Looked up from germline, CDR1 is SGHTA and CDR2 is FQGTGA. V shed 5 bases, J shed 4 bases, and the junction held 16 bases outside the gene matches. The CDR3 reads CASSPNLGGGAVADTQYF. The CDR3 DNA follows: TGTGCCAGCAGCCCCAATCTAGGCGGGGGGGCGGTCGCAGATACGCAGTATTTT.

The rearrangement joins TRBV7-3 to TRBJ2-3; D could derive from TRBD1 or TRBD2 (5 bases each). The CDR3 is made up of 17 amino acids. V lost 4 bases, J lost 6 bases, and 23 bases lay in between. Germline CDR1 SGHTA, CDR2 FQGTGA. The CDR3 DNA sequence: TGTGCCAGCAGCTCCCCGGGACCCACCTTCGGAGTTGATACGCAGTATTTT. Protein product: CASSSPGPTFGVDTQYF.

The V and J genes are TRBV18 and TRBJ1-1; no reliable D call. CDR3 length: 13 residues. Trimming shortened V by 2 bases and J by 5 bases, and 9 bases separated the two germline ends. CDR1 KGHSH and CDR2 LQKENI come from the germline V gene. CDR3 sequence (DNA): TGTGCCAGCTCACCAGACGAGGGAACTGAAGCTTTCTTT. Its translation: CASSPDEGTEAFF.

This clone was counted at least ten times. The V gene is TRBV28, the J gene TRBJ1-5, with 7 bases lining up with TRBD1. The CDR3 totals 12 residues. Germline V CDR1 and CDR2: MDHEN, SYDVKM. With 10 bases clipped from V and 6 bases from J, the junction kept 6 bases outside the gene matches. In DNA form, the CDR3 reads TGTGCCATCGGAGGGGGCGTTCAGCCCCAGCATTTT. Translated, it gives CAIGGGVQPQHF.

This chain uses TRBV5-1 with TRBJ2-3, with TRBD1 identical over 7 bases. The V segment lost 5 bases and the J segment 2 bases; nucleotides outside the gene matches: 5. Germline V gene sequence: CDR1 SGHRS, CDR2 YFSETQ. The CDR3 length is 14 residues. The CDR3 sequence is CASRVGQVTDTQYF. The CDR3 DNA is TGCGCCAGCAGAGTAGGACAGGTCACAGATACGCAGTATTTT.